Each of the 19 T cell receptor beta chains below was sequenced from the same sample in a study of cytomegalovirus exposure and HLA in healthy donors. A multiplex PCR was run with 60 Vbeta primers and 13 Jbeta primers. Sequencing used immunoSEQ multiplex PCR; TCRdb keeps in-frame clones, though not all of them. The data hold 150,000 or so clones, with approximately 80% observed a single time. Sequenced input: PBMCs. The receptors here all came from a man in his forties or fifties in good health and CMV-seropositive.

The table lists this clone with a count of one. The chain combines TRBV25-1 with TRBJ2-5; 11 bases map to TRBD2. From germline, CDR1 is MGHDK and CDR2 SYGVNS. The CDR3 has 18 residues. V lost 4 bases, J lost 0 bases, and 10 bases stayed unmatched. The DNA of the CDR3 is TGTGCCAGCAGTGCATCAGCCGGACTAGCGGGCTACCAAGAGACCCAGTACTTC. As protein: CASSASAGLAGYQETQYF.

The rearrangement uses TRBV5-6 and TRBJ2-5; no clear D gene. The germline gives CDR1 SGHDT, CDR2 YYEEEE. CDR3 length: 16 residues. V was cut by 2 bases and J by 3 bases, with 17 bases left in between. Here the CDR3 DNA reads TGTGCCAGCAGCTTCGGTCCGACAATGCCAAAAGAGACCCAGTACTTC. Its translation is CASSFGPTMPKETQYF.

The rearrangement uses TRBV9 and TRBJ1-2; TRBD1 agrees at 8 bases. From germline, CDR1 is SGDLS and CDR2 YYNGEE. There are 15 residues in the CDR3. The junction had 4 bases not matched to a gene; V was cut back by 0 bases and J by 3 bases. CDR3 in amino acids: CASSVGTGPDYGYTF. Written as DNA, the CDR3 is TGTGCCAGCAGCGTAGGGACAGGGCCGGACTATGGCTACACCTTC.

The CDR3 protein is CASQSGNTDTQYF. CDR3 nucleotide sequence: TGTGCCAGCCAGTCGGGGAACACAGATACGCAGTATTTT. The chain links TRBV2 to TRBJ2-3; D is perhaps TRBD2 (5 bases). V gave up 8 bases and J gave up 2 bases, with 11 bases separating them. In germline, CDR1 is SNHLY, CDR2 FYNNEI. This CDR3 has 13 amino acids.

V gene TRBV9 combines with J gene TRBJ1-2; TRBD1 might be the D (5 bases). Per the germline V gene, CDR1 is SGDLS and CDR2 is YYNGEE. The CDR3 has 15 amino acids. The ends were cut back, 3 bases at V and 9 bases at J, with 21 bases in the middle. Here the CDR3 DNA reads TGTGCCAGCAGCGACTCGACAGTAAAGTCTCAGAGCTACACCTTC. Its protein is CASSDSTVKSQSYTF.

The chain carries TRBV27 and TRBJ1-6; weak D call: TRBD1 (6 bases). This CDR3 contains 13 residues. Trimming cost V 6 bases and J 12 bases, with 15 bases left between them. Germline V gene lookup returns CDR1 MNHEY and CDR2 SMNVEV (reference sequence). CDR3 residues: CASSLMGARPLHF. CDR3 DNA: TGTGCCAGCAGCCTTATGGGGGCTCGACCCCTCCACTTT.

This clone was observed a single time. The CDR3 bases are TGCAGCGCCACCCTAGCGGGGGGGGCGTTAGATACGCAGTATTTT. This encodes CSATLAGGALDTQYF. The chain couples TRBV29-1 to TRBJ2-3; 12 nucleotides align to TRBD2. CDR1 is SQVTM and CDR2 is ANQGSEA in the germline V gene. The CDR3 runs to 15 residues. The ends lost 7 bases at V and 5 bases at J; junction bases unmatched: 10.

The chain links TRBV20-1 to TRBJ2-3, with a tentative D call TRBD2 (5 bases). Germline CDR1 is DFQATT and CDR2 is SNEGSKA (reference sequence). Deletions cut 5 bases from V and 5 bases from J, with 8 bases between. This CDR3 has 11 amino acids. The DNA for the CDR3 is TGCAGTGCTCACCGGGAAGATACGCAGTATTTT. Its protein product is CSAHREDTQYF.

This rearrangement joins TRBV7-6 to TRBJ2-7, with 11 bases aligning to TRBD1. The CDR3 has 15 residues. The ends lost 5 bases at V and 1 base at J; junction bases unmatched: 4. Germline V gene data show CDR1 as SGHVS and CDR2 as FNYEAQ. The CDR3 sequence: CASSRGTGGSYEQYF. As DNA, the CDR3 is TGTGCCAGCAGCCGCGGGACAGGGGGTTCCTACGAGCAGTACTTC. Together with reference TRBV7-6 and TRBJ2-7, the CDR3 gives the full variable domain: GAGVSQSPRYKVTKRGQDVALRCDPISGHVSLYWYRQALGQGPEFLTYFNYEAQQDKSGLPNDRFSAERPEGSISTLTIQRTEQRDSAMYRCASSRGTGGSYEQYFGPGTRLTVT.

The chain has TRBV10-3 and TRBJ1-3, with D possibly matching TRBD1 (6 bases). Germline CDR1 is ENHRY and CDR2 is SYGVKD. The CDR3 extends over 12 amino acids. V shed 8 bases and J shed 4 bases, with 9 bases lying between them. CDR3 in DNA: TGTGCCATCGGGACACCGGGAAACACCATATATTTT. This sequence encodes CAIGTPGNTIYF.

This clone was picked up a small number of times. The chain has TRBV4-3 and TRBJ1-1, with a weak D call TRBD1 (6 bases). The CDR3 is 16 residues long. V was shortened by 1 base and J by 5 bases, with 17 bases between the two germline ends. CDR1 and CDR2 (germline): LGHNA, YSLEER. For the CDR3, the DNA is TGCGCCAGCAGCCAAGGAGCGGGGAAGGGGGGGACTGAAGCTTTCTTT. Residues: CASSQGAGKGGTEAFF.

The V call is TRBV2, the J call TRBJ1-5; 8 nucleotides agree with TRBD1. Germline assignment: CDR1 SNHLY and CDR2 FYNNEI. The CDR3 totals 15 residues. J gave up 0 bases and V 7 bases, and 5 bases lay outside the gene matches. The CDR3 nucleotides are TGTGCCAGCAAACCCGACAGGGGTAGCAATCAGCCCCAGCATTTT. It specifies CASKPDRGSNQPQHF.

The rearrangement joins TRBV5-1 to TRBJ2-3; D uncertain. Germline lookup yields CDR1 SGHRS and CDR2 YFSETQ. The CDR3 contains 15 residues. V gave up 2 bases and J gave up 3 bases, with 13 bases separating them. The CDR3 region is CASSFVRGHTDTQYF. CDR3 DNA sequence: TGCGCCAGCAGCTTCGTCCGCGGTCATACAGATACGCAGTATTTT.

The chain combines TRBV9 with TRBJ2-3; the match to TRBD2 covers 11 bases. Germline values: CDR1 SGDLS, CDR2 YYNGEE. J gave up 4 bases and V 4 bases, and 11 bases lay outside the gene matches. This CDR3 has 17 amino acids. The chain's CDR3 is CASSSLAGGLPPDTQYF. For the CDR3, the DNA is TGTGCCAGCAGCTCCCTAGCGGGGGGCTTACCCCCAGATACGCAGTATTTT. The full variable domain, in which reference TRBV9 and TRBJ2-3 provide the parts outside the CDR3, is DSGVTQTPKHLITATGQRVTLRCSPRSGDLSVYWYQQSLDQGLQFLIQYYNGEERAKGNILERFSAQQFPDLHSELNLSSLELGDSALYFCASSSLAGGLPPDTQYFGPGTRLTVL.

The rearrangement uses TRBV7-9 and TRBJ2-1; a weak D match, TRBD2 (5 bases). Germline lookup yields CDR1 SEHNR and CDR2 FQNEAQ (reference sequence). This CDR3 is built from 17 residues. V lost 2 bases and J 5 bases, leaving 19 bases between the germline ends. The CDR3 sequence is CASSLLGGAFKDNEQFF. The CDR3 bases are TGTGCCAGCAGCTTACTAGGAGGAGCGTTTAAAGACAATGAGCAGTTCTTC. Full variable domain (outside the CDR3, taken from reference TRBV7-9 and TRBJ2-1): DTGVSQNPRHKITKRGQNVTFRCDPISEHNRLYWYRQTLGQGPEFLTYFQNEAQLEKSRLLSDRFSAERPKGSFSTLEIQRTEQGDSAMYLCASSLLGGAFKDNEQFFGPGTRLTVL.

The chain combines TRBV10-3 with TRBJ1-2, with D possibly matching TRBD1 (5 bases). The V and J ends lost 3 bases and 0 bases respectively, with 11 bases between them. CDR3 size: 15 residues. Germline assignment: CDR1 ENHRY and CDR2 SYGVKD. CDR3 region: CAISDGGEANYGYTF. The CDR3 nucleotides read TGTGCCATCAGTGATGGGGGGGAGGCTAACTATGGCTACACCTTC.

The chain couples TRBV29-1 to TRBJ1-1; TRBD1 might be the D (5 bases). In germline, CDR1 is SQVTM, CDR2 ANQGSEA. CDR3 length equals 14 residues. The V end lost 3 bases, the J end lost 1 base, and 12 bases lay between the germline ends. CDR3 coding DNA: TGCAGCGTTGACCTACAGGATCAGAACACTGAAGCTTTCTTT. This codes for CSVDLQDQNTEAFF. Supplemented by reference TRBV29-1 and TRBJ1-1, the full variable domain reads SAVISQKPSRDICQRGTSLTIQCQVDSQVTMMFWYRQQPGQSLTLIATANQGSEATYESGFVIDKFPISRPNLTFSTLTVSNMSPEDSSIYLCSVDLQDQNTEAFFGQGTRLTVV.

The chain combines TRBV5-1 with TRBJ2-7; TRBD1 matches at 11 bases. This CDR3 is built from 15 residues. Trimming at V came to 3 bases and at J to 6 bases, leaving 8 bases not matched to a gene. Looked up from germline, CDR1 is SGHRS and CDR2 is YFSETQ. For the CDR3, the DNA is TGCGCCAGCAGCTGGAATCCCGGGACAGGGGGCGAGCAGTACTTC. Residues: CASSWNPGTGGEQYF.

CDR3: CASSEQGGQQYF. Here the CDR3 DNA reads TGTGCCAGCAGTGAACAGGGGGGACAGCAGTACTTC. The chain has TRBV9 and TRBJ2-7; 8 bases are a match to TRBD1. With 5 bases clipped from V and 8 bases from J, the junction kept 6 bases outside the gene matches. This CDR3 contains 12 residues. Germline CDR1 and CDR2: SGDLS and YYNGEE. Variable domain in full (rest from reference TRBV9 and TRBJ2-7): DSGVTQTPKHLITATGQRVTLRCSPRSGDLSVYWYQQSLDQGLQFLIQYYNGEERAKGNILERFSAQQFPDLHSELNLSSLELGDSALYFCASSEQGGQQYFGPGTRLTVT.